This TCR beta chain comes out of a study of cytomegalovirus exposure and HLA in healthy donors. Study-wide findings and caveats: Rare TCR sequences predominated, though certain public TCRs were found in many donors. Subsequent analysis showed first-cohort TCR clusters tending to co-occur in 120 validation repertoires. Published work reported that the classifier diagnosed cytomegalovirus status with high specificity and sensitivity. The authors enumerated some 160 TCR beta chains as linked to cytomegalovirus.

The CDR3 is made up of 16 amino acids. V dropped 6 bases and J dropped 4; count of bases not matched to a gene: 8. In germline, CDR1 is MDHEN, CDR2 SYDVKM. On this clone: Its cognate antigen is unknown.

Only in-frame clones appear in the TCRdb table, and some are missing; sequencing was by immunoSEQ multiplex PCR. The sample lists under 300,000 clones; 70% to 90% were seen once. This clonotype was obtained from a woman under 40 in good health and CMV-seropositive. The chain employs TRBV28 and TRBJ2-1, with 11 bases that match TRBD1. Sequencing input: PBMCs. CDR3 in amino acids: CASSPGGTGGYNEQFF. The CDR3 DNA reads as TGTGCCAGCAGCCCCGGCGGGACAGGGGGGTACAATGAGCAGTTCTTC. Supplemented by reference TRBV28 and TRBJ2-1, the full variable domain reads DVKVTQSSRYLVKRTGEKVFLECVQDMDHENMFWYRQDPGLGLRLIYFSYDVKMKEKGDIPEGYSVSREKKERFSLILESASTNQTSMYLCASSPGGTGGYNEQFFGPGTRLTVL.